These T cell receptor beta chains were read from a single sample in a study of CD8+ T cells in alopecia areata. TCRdb's table, derived via immunoSEQ multiplex PCR, lists solely in-frame clones and lacks some. The table includes some 120,000 clones, roughly 50% detected once. Sequencing was performed on NKG2D-low CD8+ T cells sorted from blood. The origin of the receptors is a human donor with alopecia areata. CDR3s include the opening cysteine and the closing phenylalanine or tryptophan. D genes are given only for firm matches. Size tells how often a clone was seen (once, few, many) or the class of an expanded clone, and some rows leave it out.

len	v_gene	abundance	j_gene	d_gene	CDR3aa	CDR3nt
13	TRBV29-1	.	TRBJ2-1	.	CSVDEGVGNEQFF	TGCAGCGTTGACGAAGGGGTTGGCAATGAGCAGTTCTTC
16	TRBV28	few	TRBJ2-7	.	CASSALRFSPSWWQYF	TGTGCCAGCAGTGCCCTCCGTTTTTCCCCCTCCTGGTGGCAGTACTTC
11	TRBV4-1	.	TRBJ2-7	.	CASSQQHEQYF	TGCGCCAGCAGCCAACAACACGAGCAGTACTTC
14	TRBV29-1	.	TRBJ1-1	.	CSVEGIAENTEAFF	TGCAGCGTTGAGGGGATAGCAGAGAACACTGAAGCTTTCTTT
14	TRBV9	.	TRBJ2-5	TRBD1	CASSPTGGQETQYF	TGTGCCAGCAGCCCGACAGGGGGCCAAGAGACCCAGTACTTC
14	TRBV7-9	.	TRBJ1-1	.	CASSLRGSGTEAFF	TGTGCCAGCAGCTTAAGGGGGTCCGGGACTGAAGCTTTCTTT
14	TRBV5-1	.	TRBJ2-1	.	CASSGGNLYNEQFF	TGCGCCAGCAGCGGAGGGAACCTCTACAATGAGCAGTTCTTC
16	TRBV23-1	.	TRBJ1-5	TRBD1	CASSQYRDRGNQPQHF	TGCGCCAGCAGTCAATACCGAGACAGGGGGAATCAGCCCCAGCATTTT
15	TRBV29-1	.	TRBJ2-3	.	CSVEQTGRGSDTQYF	TGCAGCGTTGAACAAACAGGGCGAGGGTCAGATACGCAGTATTTT
11	TRBV7-9	.	TRBJ2-7	TRBD1	CASSLGGTVNF	TGTGCCAGCAGCTTAGGGGGGACAGTGAACTTC
15	TRBV29-1	few	TRBJ1-1	.	CSVDGWGRDHTEAFF	TGCAGCGTTGATGGGTGGGGACGGGATCACACTGAAGCTTTCTTT
10	TRBV2	few	TRBJ2-1	TRBD2	CASRGLGEFF	TGTGCCAGCCGAGGACTAGGGGAGTTCTTC
14	TRBV29-1	.	TRBJ2-1	TRBD2	CSVEGGRAGNEQFF	TGCAGCGTTGAGGGGGGGAGGGCAGGCAATGAGCAGTTCTTC